One sample yielded the 29 T cell receptor beta chains listed below, sequenced in a study of identical twins (TCRdb year 2016). The method was 5' RACE. Sequencing took place on an Illumina HiSeq 2000. TCRdb itself trimmed the public reads at Q25 with fastp, ran MiXCR and retained productive beta chains. Each entry merges the rows of one CDR3 protein and shows their most common DNA and genes. For this sample the table gives 410,000 or so distinct CDR3 sequences, of which less than 20% were detected only once. Less than 15% of the sample lies in the top ten. The sequencing input was naive T cells sorted from blood. The sample's cell subset or site label, decoded: cells isolated with a human naive T-cell isolation kit. These receptor sequences come from a man in his fifties or sixties in good health.

This clonotype came up many times. V and J are TRBV4-3 and TRBJ1-1; D perhaps matches TRBD1 (5 bases). The germline V gene has CDR1 LGHNA and CDR2 YSLEER. This CDR3 has 13 amino acids. V was pared by 3 bases and J by 7 bases, with 12 bases between. CDR3 protein: CASSQGGGDEAFF. CDR3 in DNA: TGCGCCAGCAGCCAGGGCGGGGGGGATGAAGCTTTCTTT.

This clonotype was counted many times. This chain links TRBV20-1 with TRBJ2-7; TRBD1 matches 9 bases. J was trimmed by 2 bases and V by 0 bases; bases with no gene match: 11. The CDR3 is made up of 17 amino acids. Germline loops: CDR1 DFQATT, CDR2 SNEGSKA (reference sequence). The DNA for the CDR3 is TGCAGTGCTAGAGATCCTTGGGGACAGGGATCGGCCTACGAGCAGTACTTC. Translating it yields CSARDPWGQGSAYEQYF.

There are many counts of this clonotype. The V and J genes are TRBV5-1 and TRBJ2-5; no clear D. The CDR3 is 11 residues long. Germline V gives CDR1 SGHRS, CDR2 YFSETQ. Trimming pared 4 bases from V and 2 bases from J, leaving 3 bases between. The CDR3 nucleotides are TGCGCCAGCAGCGCGCAAGAGACCCAGTACTTC. It is translated as CASSAQETQYF.

This clonotype was seen ten or more times. The chain carries TRBV5-1 and TRBJ2-1; 7 bases are a match to TRBD2. Per germline, CDR1 SGHRS and CDR2 YFSETQ. This CDR3 is 18 amino acids long. Trimming cost V 0 bases and J 2 bases; bases outside gene matches: 11. The CDR3 region is CASSLALGTSAPYNEQFF. The DNA for the CDR3 is TGCGCCAGCAGCTTGGCCCTCGGAACTAGCGCTCCCTACAATGAGCAGTTCTTC.

V usage is TRBV10-3 and J usage is TRBJ2-1; 9 nucleotides match TRBD1. The CDR3 spans 12 residues. Germline CDR1 reads ENHRY; CDR2 reads SYGVKD. After removal of 10 bases from V and 7 bases from J, the junction contained 5 bases not matched to a gene. CDR3 loop: CATIGQGNEQFF. CDR3 DNA: TGTGCCACCATAGGACAGGGGAATGAGCAGTTCTTC.

Many counts were recorded for this clonotype. This chain connects TRBV18 to TRBJ2-7; no clear D. The CDR3 covers 13 residues. The germline V gene encodes CDR1 KGHSH and CDR2 LQKENI. Trimming took off 2 bases at V and 3 bases at J, with 8 bases between the two ends. The CDR3 here is CASSPKAYYEQYF. In nucleotides, the CDR3 is TGTGCCAGCTCACCAAAGGCATACTACGAGCAGTACTTC.

This clonotype has at least ten counts. The CDR3 nucleotides read TGCAGCGTCGGATCGGGACAGGGGCCGCTCCTCCAAGAGACCCAGTACTTC. Amino acid sequence: CSVGSGQGPLLQETQYF. The gene calls are TRBV29-1 and TRBJ2-5; 10 bases match TRBD1. This CDR3 contains 17 residues. Germline V gene data show CDR1 as SQVTM and CDR2 as ANQGSEA. The V segment lost 6 bases and the J segment 1 base; nucleotides outside the gene matches: 14. Full variable domain (outside the CDR3, taken from reference TRBV29-1 and TRBJ2-5): SAVISQKPSRDICQRGTSLTIQCQVDSQVTMMFWYRQQPGQSLTLIATANQGSEATYESGFVIDKFPISRPNLTFSTLTVSNMSPEDSSIYLCSVGSGQGPLLQETQYFGPGTRLLVL.

This clonotype came up a few times. CDR3 region: CASSDFRFTNYGYTF. The CDR3 DNA follows: TGTGCCAGCAGCGACTTTCGGTTTACTAACTATGGCTACACCTTC. This chain uses TRBV12-3 or TRBV12-4 with TRBJ1-2, with D hard to call. The CDR3 totals 15 residues. V was clipped by 6 bases and J by 0 bases, with 14 bases between them.

As concerns this clonotype: An end of the junction does not agree with germline; a read error may underlie this. This chain links TRBV6-5 with TRBJ1-6, with D possibly TRBD1 on 5 matching bases. The germline V gene has CDR1 MNHEY and CDR2 SVGAGI. This CDR3 has 15 amino acids. The CDR3 protein is CGSSYGGVAGSPLHF. The CDR3 coding sequence is TGTGGCAGCAGTTACGGAGGGGTGGCGGGGTCACCCCTCCACTTT.

This clonotype was found a few times. V usage is TRBV7-2 and J usage is TRBJ1-2, with D unclear. Trimming pared 0 bases from V and 1 base from J, leaving 6 bases between. The CDR3 sequence is 14 residues long. Germline CDR1 is SGHTA and CDR2 is FQGNSA. The CDR3 loop reads CASSLAAFNYGYTF. Written as DNA, the CDR3 is TGTGCCAGCAGCTTAGCCGCCTTTAACTATGGCTACACCTTC.

Many counts were recorded for this clonotype. The gene calls are TRBV9 and TRBJ2-1; D is possibly TRBD2 (5 bases). Germline lookup yields CDR1 SGDLS and CDR2 YYNGEE. This CDR3 contains 15 residues. The V end was cut by 0 bases, the J end by 3 bases, with 10 bases between. This CDR3 reads CASSVAGEGYNEQFF. In nucleotides, the CDR3 is TGTGCCAGCAGCGTAGCCGGCGAGGGCTACAATGAGCAGTTCTTC.

This clonotype was seen more than once but under ten times. This chain connects TRBV20-1 to TRBJ1-3; unclear D gene. The CDR3 covers 12 residues. Germline V CDR1 and CDR2: DFQATT, SNEGSKA (reference sequence). Trimming shortened V by 4 bases and J by 4 bases, and 8 bases separated the two germline ends. CDR3 DNA sequence: TGCAGTGCTACCCTCGGGGGAAACACCATATATTTT. Protein product: CSATLGGNTIYF.

This clonotype occurred once. The conserved phenylalanine or tryptophan is not found at the CDR3 terminus, so this likely reflects a read error. The chain links TRBV28 to TRBJ2-7; D is uncertain. Germline V lookup: CDR1 MDHEN, CDR2 SYDVKM. The V and J ends lost 5 bases and 2 bases respectively, with 10 bases between them. The CDR3 has 13 amino acids. Here the CDR3 DNA reads TGTGCCAGCAGTAGGCAGACCCCCTACGAGCAGTACTCC. Protein sequence: CASSRQTPYEQYS.

CDR3 amino acids: CSVTDRSYEQYF. The DNA for the CDR3 is TGCAGCGTTACCGACAGGTCCTACGAGCAGTACTTC. The chain uses TRBV29-1 and TRBJ2-7; a possible D gene is TRBD1 (6 bases). Germline CDR1 and CDR2: SQVTM and ANQGSEA. The CDR3 consists of 12 residues. The V gene lost 5 bases and the J gene lost 1 base, with 9 bases spanning the gap.

This chain connects TRBV7-8 to TRBJ2-5; a weak D match, TRBD2 (5 bases). V gave up 5 bases and J gave up 7 bases, with 14 bases separating them. This CDR3 is built from 13 residues. CDR1 and CDR2 from the germline V gene are SGHVS and FQNEAQ. The CDR3 bases are TGTGCCAGCAGCCCCCGGGATCTATGGACCCAGTACTTC. Its translation is CASSPRDLWTQYF.

The chain uses TRBV12-3 or TRBV12-4 and TRBJ2-3; 8 positions agree with TRBD2. The CDR3 is made up of 15 amino acids. The ends lost 7 bases at V and 2 bases at J; junction bases unmatched: 8. CDR3 bases: TGTGCCAGCACGGGGGGGGCCTTATACACAGATACGCAGTATTTT. Translation: CASTGGALYTDTQYF.

This clonotype has only a few counts. The gene calls are TRBV7-2 and TRBJ2-1, with 12 nucleotides matching TRBD2. CDR1 SGHTA and CDR2 FQGNSA come from the germline V gene. The CDR3 is 19 amino acids. Losses at the gene ends were 0 bases for V and 10 bases for J; bases not matched to a gene: 16. DNA of the CDR3: TGTGCCAGCAGCTTAGCGGGGGCTAGCGGGGGGGCCTTTTCTAGCGAGCAGTTCTTC. It codes for CASSLAGASGGAFSSEQFF.

In this sample, this clonotype turned up a few times. The genes are TRBV20-1 and TRBJ2-5, with 11 bases fitting TRBD2. This CDR3 region has 16 residues. Germline V gene sequence: CDR1 DFQATT, CDR2 SNEGSKA (reference sequence). V trimming: 6 bases; J trimming: 3 bases; junction bases outside the gene matches: 12. CDR3 sequence (DNA): TGCAGTGCCGCCCCCATACTAGCGGGGGAGGAAGAGACCCAGTACTTC. It translates to CSAAPILAGEEETQYF.

This clonotype came up a few times. The V and J genes are TRBV27 and TRBJ2-1; 9 bases are shared with TRBD1. CDR3 length equals 13 residues. V lost 8 bases, J lost 8 bases, and 7 bases stayed unmatched. Germline V gene data show CDR1 as MNHEY and CDR2 as SMNVEV (reference sequence). The CDR3 DNA sequence: TGTGCCAGCCAGGACAGGGGCGGCTATGAGCAGTTCTTC. Its translation is CASQDRGGYEQFF.

This chain joins TRBV7-2 and TRBJ2-2; 9 bases agree with TRBD2. Germline V gene lookup returns CDR1 SGHTA and CDR2 FQGNSA. J was trimmed by 5 bases and V by 5 bases; bases with no gene match: 9. The CDR3 loop spans 16 amino acids. The CDR3: CASSTSGGRVTGELFF. The DNA for the CDR3 is TGTGCCAGCAGCACGTCTGGCGGGAGGGTAACCGGGGAGCTGTTTTTT.

This clonotype has more than one count but fewer than ten. The V gene is TRBV7-2, the J gene TRBJ2-7; no clear D gene. Trimming took 2 bases from V and 2 from J, leaving 7 bases between them. The V gene's germline CDR1 is SGHTA and CDR2 FQGNSA. This CDR3 spans 13 amino acids. Here the CDR3 reads CASSLLGPYEQYF. CDR3 nucleotides: TGTGCCAGCAGCTTACTGGGCCCCTACGAGCAGTACTTC.

In nucleotides, the CDR3 is TGTGCCAGCAGTGCCCGACGGGTGAACACTGAAGCTTTCTTT. It encodes CASSARRVNTEAFF. This chain connects TRBV6-2 or TRBV6-3 to TRBJ1-1; no reliable D call. Trimming took off 5 bases at V and 0 bases at J, with 10 bases between the two ends. The germline gives CDR1 MNHEY, CDR2 SVGEGT. CDR3 length: 14 residues.

This clonotype was counted at least ten times. This sequence joins TRBV10-2 and TRBJ2-7, with a weak D call TRBD2 (7 bases). Between the trimmed V and J ends, which lost 6 bases and 2 bases, there was a span of 8 bases. This CDR3 has 12 residues. Germline CDR1 reads WSHSY; CDR2 reads SAAADI. In nucleotides, the CDR3 is TGCGCCAGCAGCGGGGGGCCCTACGAGCAGTACTTC. Translating it yields CASSGGPYEQYF.

This chain connects TRBV20-1 to TRBJ1-2; D is unresolved. The germline V gene encodes CDR1 DFQATT and CDR2 SNEGSKA (reference sequence). V lost 1 base and J lost 2, with 8 bases in between. This CDR3 contains 13 residues. This CDR3 reads CSARVPINYGYTF. The CDR3 bases are TGCAGTGCTAGAGTTCCCATCAACTATGGCTACACCTTC.

The DNA for the CDR3 is TGCGCCAGCAGCTTTAACAGGGTTGCTGGGGCCAACGTCCTGACTTTC. As protein: CASSFNRVAGANVLTF. The J gene is TRBJ2-6, the V gene TRBV5-1; D perhaps matches TRBD1 (6 bases). The CDR3 loop spans 16 amino acids. V was shortened by 2 bases and J by 2 bases, with 11 bases between the two germline ends. Germline V gene lookup returns CDR1 SGHRS and CDR2 YFSETQ.

Many counts were recorded for this clonotype. The rearrangement links TRBV4-2 to TRBJ2-5, with a weak D call TRBD1 (6 bases). CDR1 is LGHNA and CDR2 is YNFKEQ in the germline V gene. The CDR3 covers 16 residues. Trimming removed 0 bases from V and 1 base from J, with 12 bases in between. The CDR3 spells CASSQESGDLQETQYF. The CDR3 DNA reads as TGTGCCAGCAGCCAAGAGTCAGGGGATCTCCAAGAGACCCAGTACTTC.

The chain has TRBV6-1 and TRBJ2-1; 8 bases agree with TRBD1. Trimming took 5 bases from V and 7 from J; bases not matched to a gene: 13. Germline V gene lookup returns CDR1 MNHNS and CDR2 SASEGT. The CDR3 is made up of 16 amino acids. The CDR3 nucleotides read TGTGCCAGCAGTCGGACAGACAGGGGATATCGGAATGAGCAGTTCTTC. Its translation is CASSRTDRGYRNEQFF.

This clonotype has only a few counts. V usage is TRBV4-3 and J usage is TRBJ2-3, with D tentatively TRBD1 (5 bases). The V and J ends lost 0 bases and 0 bases respectively, with 7 bases between them. Germline CDR1 and CDR2: LGHNA and YSLEER. The CDR3 is made up of 15 amino acids. The CDR3 DNA sequence: TGCGCCAGCAGCCAAGATGGACAAAGCACAGATACGCAGTATTTT. Its translation is CASSQDGQSTDTQYF.

This clonotype was observed many times. The chain carries TRBV6-2 or TRBV6-3 and TRBJ1-2; tentatively, D is TRBD1 (5 bases). This CDR3 spans 15 amino acids. The V end was cut by 7 bases, the J end by 5 bases, with 20 bases between. From germline, CDR1 is MNHEY and CDR2 SVGEGT. The CDR3: CASTNSGGGYYGYTF. The CDR3 DNA sequence: TGTGCCAGCACCAACTCCGGCGGGGGGTATTATGGCTACACCTTC.